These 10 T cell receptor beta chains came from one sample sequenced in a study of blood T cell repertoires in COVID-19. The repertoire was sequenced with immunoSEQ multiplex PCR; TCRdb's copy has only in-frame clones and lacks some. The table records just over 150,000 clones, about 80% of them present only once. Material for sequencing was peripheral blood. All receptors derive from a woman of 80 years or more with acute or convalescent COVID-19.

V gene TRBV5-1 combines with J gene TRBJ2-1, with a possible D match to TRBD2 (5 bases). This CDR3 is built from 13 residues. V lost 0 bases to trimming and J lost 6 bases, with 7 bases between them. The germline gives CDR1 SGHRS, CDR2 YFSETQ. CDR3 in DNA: TGCGCCAGCAGCTTGGCCACTAGCAATGAGCAGTTCTTC. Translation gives CASSLATSNEQFF.

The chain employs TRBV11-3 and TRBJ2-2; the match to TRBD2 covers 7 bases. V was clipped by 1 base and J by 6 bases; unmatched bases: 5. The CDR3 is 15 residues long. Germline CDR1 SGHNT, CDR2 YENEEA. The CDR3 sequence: CASSLGGSFAGELFF. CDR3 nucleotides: TGTGCCAGCAGCTTAGGCGGGAGTTTCGCCGGGGAGCTGTTTTTT.

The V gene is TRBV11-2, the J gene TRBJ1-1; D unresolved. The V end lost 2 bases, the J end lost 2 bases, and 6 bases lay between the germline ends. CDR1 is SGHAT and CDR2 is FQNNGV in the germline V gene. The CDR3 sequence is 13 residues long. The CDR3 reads CASSLHLNTEAFF. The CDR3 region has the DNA TGTGCCAGCAGCTTACACTTAAACACTGAAGCTTTCTTT.

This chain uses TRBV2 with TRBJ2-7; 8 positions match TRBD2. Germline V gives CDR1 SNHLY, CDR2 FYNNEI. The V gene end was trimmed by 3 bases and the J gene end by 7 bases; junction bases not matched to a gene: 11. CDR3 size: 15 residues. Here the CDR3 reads CASSDVYGGDGEQYF. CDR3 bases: TGTGCCAGCAGTGATGTATACGGGGGGGATGGAGAGCAGTACTTC.

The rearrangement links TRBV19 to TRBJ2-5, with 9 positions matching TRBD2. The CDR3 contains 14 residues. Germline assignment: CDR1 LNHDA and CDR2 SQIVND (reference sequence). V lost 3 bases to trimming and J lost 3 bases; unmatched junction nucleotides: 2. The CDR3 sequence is CASSIAGGEETQYF. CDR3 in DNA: TGTGCCAGTAGTATTGCGGGAGGGGAAGAGACCCAGTACTTC.

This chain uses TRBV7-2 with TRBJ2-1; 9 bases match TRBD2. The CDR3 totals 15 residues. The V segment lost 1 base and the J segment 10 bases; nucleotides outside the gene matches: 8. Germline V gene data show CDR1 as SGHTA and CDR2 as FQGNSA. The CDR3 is CASSLEASGVGEQFF. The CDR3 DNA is TGTGCCAGCAGCTTAGAGGCTAGCGGGGTGGGGGAGCAGTTCTTC. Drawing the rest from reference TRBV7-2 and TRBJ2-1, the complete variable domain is GAGVSQSPSNKVTEKGKDVELRCDPISGHTALYWYRQSLGQGLEFLIYFQGNSAPDKSGLPSDRFSAERTGGSVSTLTIQRTQQEDSAVYLCASSLEASGVGEQFFGPGTRLTVL.

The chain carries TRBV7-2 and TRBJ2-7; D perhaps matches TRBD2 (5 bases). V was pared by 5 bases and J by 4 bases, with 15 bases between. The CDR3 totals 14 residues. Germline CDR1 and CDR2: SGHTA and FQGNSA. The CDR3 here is CASSPTSSNYEQYF. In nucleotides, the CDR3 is TGTGCCAGCAGCCCGACTTCTAGCAATTACGAGCAGTACTTC.

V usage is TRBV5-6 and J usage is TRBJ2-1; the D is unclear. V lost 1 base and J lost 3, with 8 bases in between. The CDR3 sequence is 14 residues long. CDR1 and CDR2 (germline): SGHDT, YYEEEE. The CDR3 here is CASSLLPSYNEQFF. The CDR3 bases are TGTGCCAGCAGCTTGCTCCCGAGCTACAATGAGCAGTTCTTC.

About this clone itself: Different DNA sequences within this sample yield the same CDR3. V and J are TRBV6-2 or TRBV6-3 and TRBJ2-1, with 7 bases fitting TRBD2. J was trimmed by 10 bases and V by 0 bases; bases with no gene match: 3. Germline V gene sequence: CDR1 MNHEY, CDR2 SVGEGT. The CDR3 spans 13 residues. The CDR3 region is CASSYSAGNEQFF. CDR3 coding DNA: TGTGCCAGCAGTTACTCAGCGGGGAACGAGCAGTTCTTC.

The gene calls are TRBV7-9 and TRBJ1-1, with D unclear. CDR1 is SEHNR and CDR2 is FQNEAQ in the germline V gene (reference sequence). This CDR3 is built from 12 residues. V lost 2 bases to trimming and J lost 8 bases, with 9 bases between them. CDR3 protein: CASSLLLAEAFF. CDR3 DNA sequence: TGTGCCAGCAGCTTACTCTTAGCAGAAGCTTTCTTT. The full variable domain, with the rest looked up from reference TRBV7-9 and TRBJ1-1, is DTGVSQNPRHKITKRGQNVTFRCDPISEHNRLYWYRQTLGQGPEFLTYFQNEAQLEKSRLLSDRFSAERPKGSFSTLEIQRTEQGDSAMYLCASSLLLAEAFFGQGTRLTVV.